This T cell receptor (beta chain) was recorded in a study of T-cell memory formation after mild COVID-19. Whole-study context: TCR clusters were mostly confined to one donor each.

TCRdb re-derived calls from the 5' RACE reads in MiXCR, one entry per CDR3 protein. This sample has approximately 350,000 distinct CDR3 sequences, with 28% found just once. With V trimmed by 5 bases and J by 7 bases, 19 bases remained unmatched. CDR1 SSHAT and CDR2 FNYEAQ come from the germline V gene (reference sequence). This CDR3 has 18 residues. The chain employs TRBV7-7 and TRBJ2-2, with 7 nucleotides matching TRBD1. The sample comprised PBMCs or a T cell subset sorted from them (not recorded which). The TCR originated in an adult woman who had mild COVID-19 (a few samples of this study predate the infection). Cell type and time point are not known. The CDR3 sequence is CASSPGTDLLLVGGELFF. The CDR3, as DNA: TGTGCCAGCAGCCCCGGGACAGACCTACTTCTGGTCGGCGGGGAGCTGTTTTTT.